These T cell receptor beta chains were read from a single sample in a study of blood T cell repertoires in COVID-19. Profiling relied on immunoSEQ multiplex PCR, and the TCRdb table lists in-frame clones only, not all of them. Counted here are over 110,000 clones, roughly 84% occurring once; the ten biggest clones make up about 9.4%. Sequencing was performed on peripheral blood. The receptors here all came from a man in his 60s with active or convalescent COVID-19. CDR3s include the opening cysteine and the closing phenylalanine or tryptophan. Fields, in order: clone size, J gene, D gene, V gene, CDR3 protein, CDR3 DNA. The D gene is left open where the match is weak. Part of the rows lack a size; the others show once, few, many or a class for expanded clones.

>NA|TRBJ1-1|NA|TRBV5-4
CASSLVGWGGRVNTEAFF
TGTGCCAGCAGCTTGGTAGGCTGGGGGGGCCGGGTGAACACTGAAGCTTTCTTT
>NA|TRBJ1-2|NA|TRBV19
CASSVTTVGYGYTF
TGTGCCAGTAGTGTAACGACAGTAGGCTATGGCTACACCTTC
>once|TRBJ2-7|NA|TRBV30
CAWSVGPPAGGYEQYF
TGTGCCTGGAGTGTAGGCCCCCCTGCCGGGGGATACGAGCAGTACTTC
>NA|TRBJ1-2|NA|TRBV10-2
CASSGQDSHYGYTF
TGCGCCAGCAGTGGCCAGGACAGCCACTATGGCTACACCTTC
>NA|TRBJ1-5|TRBD1|TRBV5-1
CASSPIPGDRGHNQPQHF
TGCGCCAGCAGCCCAATCCCCGGTGACAGGGGGCACAATCAGCCCCAGCATTTT
>NA|TRBJ2-1|TRBD2|TRBV2
CASRALAGVRNEQFF
TGTGCCAGCAGGGCTCTAGCGGGAGTAAGGAATGAGCAGTTCTTC
>NA|TRBJ1-2|NA|TRBV27
CASSFGRGNYGYTF
TGTGCCAGCAGTTTTGGAAGGGGGAACTATGGCTACACCTTC
>NA|TRBJ1-5|TRBD1|TRBV19
CASSPKDRGSNQPQHF
TGTGCCAGTAGTCCGAAAGACAGGGGAAGCAATCAGCCCCAGCATTTT
>once|TRBJ2-7|NA|TRBV3-1/TRBV3-2
CASSQVAGSYEQYF
TGTGCCAGCAGCCAAGTGGCAGGGTCCTACGAGCAGTACTTC
>once|TRBJ2-1|NA|TRBV15
CATSREGATRNEQFF
TGTGCCACCAGCAGAGAGGGGGCGACGCGTAATGAGCAGTTCTTC
>NA|TRBJ2-5|NA|TRBV7-9
CASNGGQETQYF
TGTGCCAGCAATGGCGGCCAGGAGACCCAGTACTTC
>once|TRBJ1-1|TRBD1|TRBV6-2/TRBV6-3
CASSSRTGRNTEAFF
TGTGCCAGCAGTTCTAGGACAGGGAGGAACACTGAAGCTTTCTTT
>NA|TRBJ2-3|TRBD2|TRBV11-2
CASSSEGLAGADTQYF
TGTGCCAGCAGCTCAGAGGGTTTAGCGGGTGCAGATACGCAGTATTTT
>NA|TRBJ1-1|NA|TRBV2
CASSQERGWNTEAFF
TGTGCCAGCAGCCAGGAAAGGGGTTGGAACACTGAAGCTTTCTTT